The 16 T cell receptor beta chains below come from one sample, sequenced in a study of shared T cell receptors in the human thymus. This table comes from immunoSEQ multiplex PCR, and its TCRdb copy is limited to in-frame clones, with some not included. The sample carries 600,000 or so clones, 80% to 90% recorded once. These data were also filed under a second study, of human thymus T cells.

Sequenced sample: thymocytes. These receptors all come from a boy under three years old with a congenital heart defect.

The CDR3 here is CAWSVREAFNEKLFF. CDR3 coding DNA: TGTGCCTGGAGTGTCCGGGAGGCCTTTAATGAAAAACTGTTTTTT. The chain uses TRBV30 and TRBJ1-4; D is undetermined. The CDR3 runs to 15 residues. Between the trimmed V and J ends, which lost 0 bases and 4 bases, there was a span of 12 bases. Germline V gene lookup returns CDR1 GTSNPN and CDR2 SVGIG (reference sequence).

V is TRBV2 and J is TRBJ2-5; D is uncertain. CDR1 SNHLY and CDR2 FYNNEI come from the germline V gene. The CDR3 has 15 amino acids. The ends were cut back, 6 bases at V and 2 bases at J, with 16 bases in the middle. In DNA form, the CDR3 reads TGTGCCAGCAGAAAAGTGAGCTACCAACAAGAGACCCAGTACTTC. Protein sequence: CASRKVSYQQETQYF.

V gene TRBV5-4 combines with J gene TRBJ1-6; 8 bases map to TRBD1. V lost 3 bases to trimming and J lost 9 bases; unmatched junction nucleotides: 5. The CDR3 is made up of 14 amino acids. Germline V gene lookup returns CDR1 SGHNT and CDR2 YYREEE (reference sequence). CDR3 in amino acids: CASSSDREGSPLHF. Written as DNA, the CDR3 is TGTGCCAGCAGCTCGGACAGGGAGGGTTCACCCCTCCACTTT.

The DNA for the CDR3 is TGTGCCAGCAGCCAAGAATGGGGCAGGGGGATATACGAGCAGTACTTC. This codes for CASSQEWGRGIYEQYF. The rearrangement links TRBV14 to TRBJ2-7, with 7 bases that match TRBD1. The V gene's germline CDR1 is SGHDN and CDR2 FVKESK. The CDR3 has 16 amino acids. With V trimmed by 0 bases and J by 4 bases, 9 bases remained unmatched. Together with reference TRBV14 and TRBJ2-7, the CDR3 gives the full variable domain: EAGVTQFPSHSVIEKGQTVTLRCDPISGHDNLYWYRRVMGKEIKFLLHFVKESKQDESGMPNNRFLAERTGGTYSTLKVQPAELEDSGVYFCASSQEWGRGIYEQYFGPGTRLTVT.

The J gene is TRBJ1-6, the V gene TRBV4-1; weak D call: TRBD1 (6 bases). This CDR3 is built from 16 residues. Germline V gene data show CDR1 as MGHRA and CDR2 as YSYEKL. Trimming cost V 2 bases and J 8 bases, with 16 bases left between them. This CDR3 reads CASSQRSRQAHSPLHF. DNA of the CDR3: TGCGCCAGCAGCCAAAGATCTCGACAGGCTCATTCACCCCTCCACTTT.

This sequence joins TRBV4-3 and TRBJ2-3, with 10 positions matching TRBD1. Germline V gives CDR1 LGHNA, CDR2 YSLEER. The J segment lost 2 bases and the V segment lost 1 base, leaving 6 bases of the junction unmatched. CDR3 length: 17 amino acids. For the CDR3, the DNA is TGCGCCAGCAGCCAAGGTGCCGACAGGGGGCACACAGATACGCAGTATTTT. Translating it yields CASSQGADRGHTDTQYF.

This clone is a singleton in its sample. The chain links TRBV5-1 to TRBJ1-2; 7 bases match TRBD1. J gave up 5 bases and V 2 bases, and 6 bases lay outside the gene matches. This CDR3 is built from 14 residues. Germline CDR1 reads SGHRS; CDR2 reads YFSETQ. This CDR3 is CASSLPGTVYGYTF. CDR3 bases: TGCGCCAGCAGCTTACCTGGGACAGTGTATGGCTACACCTTC.

The chain recombines TRBV7-6 with TRBJ1-2; TRBD1 agrees at 7 bases. The germline V gene encodes CDR1 SGHVS and CDR2 FNYEAQ. The trim removed 5 bases at V and 1 base at J, leaving 7 bases unmatched. This CDR3 is built from 15 residues. This CDR3 is CASSPKRGLNYGYTF. Here the CDR3 DNA reads TGTGCCAGCAGCCCGAAAAGGGGGCTTAACTATGGCTACACCTTC.

This chain joins TRBV18 and TRBJ2-5, with 11 bases lining up with TRBD2. V shed 5 bases, J shed 2 bases, and the junction held 13 bases outside the gene matches. The CDR3 totals 18 residues. Germline values: CDR1 KGHSH, CDR2 LQKENI. The CDR3 coding sequence is TGTGCCAGCTCATCAACCGAGACTAGCGGGACCCGACAAGAGACCCAGTACTTC. Residues: CASSSTETSGTRQETQYF.

The rearrangement joins TRBV30 to TRBJ2-1, with D perhaps matching TRBD1 (6 bases). Per the germline V gene, CDR1 is GTSNPN and CDR2 is SVGIG (reference sequence). This CDR3 contains 16 residues. Trimming stripped 0 bases from V and 4 bases from J, with 16 bases between. The CDR3 is CAWSVQARGSYNEQFF. DNA for the CDR3: TGTGCCTGGAGTGTACAGGCCAGGGGCAGTTACAATGAGCAGTTCTTC.

The V gene is TRBV28, the J gene TRBJ1-1; 9 bases are a match to TRBD1. The V gene's germline CDR1 is MDHEN and CDR2 SYDVKM. J gave up 0 bases and V 5 bases, and 10 bases lay outside the gene matches. The CDR3 is 17 amino acids. The CDR3 nucleotides read TGTGCCAGCAGTATTAAGGACAGGGGAAAAATGAACACTGAAGCTTTCTTT. This encodes CASSIKDRGKMNTEAFF.

The chain combines TRBV12-5 with TRBJ2-3; D not certain. Per germline, CDR1 LGHNT and CDR2 FRNRAP. This CDR3 has 15 residues. The V end was cut by 1 base, the J end by 2 bases, with 10 bases between. CDR3 bases: TGTGCTAGTGGTTTGGGGCAGAAAGACACAGATACGCAGTATTTT. Translated: CASGLGQKDTDTQYF.

The chain couples TRBV9 to TRBJ2-7; D call uncertain. Trimming took off 0 bases at V and 7 bases at J, with 14 bases between the two ends. CDR1 and CDR2 from the germline V gene are SGDLS and YYNGEE. The CDR3 spans 14 residues. The CDR3 sequence is CASSVGQPSGEQYF. As DNA, the CDR3 is TGTGCCAGCAGCGTAGGGCAGCCGTCCGGGGAGCAGTACTTC.

This chain connects TRBV19 to TRBJ1-5; 7 nucleotides line up with TRBD1. This CDR3 spans 15 amino acids. Germline trimming cut 6 bases from V and 4 bases from J; bases unmatched to any gene: 9. CDR1 and CDR2 from the germline V gene are LNHDA and SQIVND (reference sequence). CDR3 in amino acids: CASSPPRDRNQPQHF. In DNA, the CDR3 is TGTGCCAGTAGCCCTCCCAGGGACAGAAATCAGCCCCAGCATTTT.

The chain couples TRBV27 to TRBJ1-1; D gene unclear. The CDR3 loop spans 13 amino acids. The V and J ends lost 7 bases and 1 base respectively, with 10 bases between them. Germline CDR1 is MNHEY and CDR2 is SMNVEV (reference sequence). The CDR3 reads CASKGDSNTEAFF. The CDR3 coding sequence is TGTGCCAGCAAGGGAGATTCGAACACTGAAGCTTTCTTT.

This chain links TRBV7-2 with TRBJ2-7, with TRBD2 identical over 9 bases. The CDR3 spans 18 residues. The V gene end was trimmed by 1 base and the J gene end by 5 bases; junction bases not matched to a gene: 15. Germline V CDR1 and CDR2: SGHTA, FQGNSA. The CDR3 sequence is CASSLGVLVAGVLDEQYF. In nucleotides, the CDR3 is TGTGCCAGCAGCTTAGGAGTCTTGGTAGCGGGAGTCCTCGACGAGCAGTACTTC.